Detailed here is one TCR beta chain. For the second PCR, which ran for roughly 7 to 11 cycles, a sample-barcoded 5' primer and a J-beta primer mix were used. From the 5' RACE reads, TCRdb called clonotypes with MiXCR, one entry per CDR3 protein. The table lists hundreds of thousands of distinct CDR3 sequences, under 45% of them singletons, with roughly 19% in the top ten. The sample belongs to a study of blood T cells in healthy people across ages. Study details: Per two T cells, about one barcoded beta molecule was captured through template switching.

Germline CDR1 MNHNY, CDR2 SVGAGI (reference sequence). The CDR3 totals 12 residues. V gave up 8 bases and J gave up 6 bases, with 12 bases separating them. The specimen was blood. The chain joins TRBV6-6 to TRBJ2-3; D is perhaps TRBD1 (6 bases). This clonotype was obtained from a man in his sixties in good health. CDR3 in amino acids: CASGGPSDTQYF. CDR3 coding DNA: TGTGCCAGCGGGGGCCCTTCGGATACGCAGTATTTT.